This entry lists 14 T cell receptor beta chains sequenced from one sample in a study of blood T cell repertoires in COVID-19. Method: immunoSEQ multiplex PCR; TCRdb's copy keeps in-frame clones and lacks some. The sample holds 150,000 to 200,000 clones, approximately 80% seen once. Sequencing was done on a sample of PBMCs or T cells enriched from blood (not recorded which). All receptors derive from an older woman who had recovered from COVID-19.

This clone was counted ten times or more. The CDR3: CASTGDSQETQYF. The CDR3 nucleotides read TGTGCCAGCACGGGGGACAGCCAAGAGACCCAGTACTTC. The chain recombines TRBV2 with TRBJ2-5, with D perhaps matching TRBD1 (7 bases). Germline lookup yields CDR1 SNHLY and CDR2 FYNNEI. V gave up 7 bases and J gave up 1 base, with 10 bases separating them. The CDR3 has 13 amino acids.

The chain recombines TRBV6-5 with TRBJ1-1, with TRBD1 identical over 7 bases. The germline CDR1 and CDR2 sequences are MNHEY and SVGAGI. V gave up 7 bases and J gave up 6 bases; unmatched junction bases: 5. This CDR3 spans 12 amino acids. The CDR3 protein is CASKTGVSEAFF. The CDR3 DNA is TGTGCCAGCAAAACAGGGGTCTCTGAAGCTTTCTTT.

In this sample, this clone turned up once. The V and J genes are TRBV12-2 and TRBJ1-5. TRBV12-2 is a listed pseudogene. The CDR3 contains 13 residues. CDR3 in DNA: TGTGCAAGTCGCTTAGCGAGGGATCAGCCCCAGCATTTT. As protein: CASRLARDQPQHF.

The chain joins TRBV5-1 to TRBJ1-1; TRBD1 matches at 7 bases. The CDR3 has 14 amino acids. J gave up 2 bases and V 3 bases, and 4 bases lay outside the gene matches. CDR1 SGHRS and CDR2 YFSETQ come from the germline V gene. In DNA form, the CDR3 reads TGCGCCAGCAGCTATCAGGGGGGAAACACTGAAGCTTTCTTT. This gives the protein CASSYQGGNTEAFF.

The chain is built from TRBV7-2 and TRBJ1-2; 8 nucleotides agree with TRBD1. J gave up 4 bases and V 1 base, and 8 bases lay outside the gene matches. CDR1 is SGHTA and CDR2 is FQGNSA in the germline V gene. The CDR3 loop spans 16 amino acids. The CDR3 sequence is CASSLEGTGLVYGYTF. The CDR3 DNA follows: TGTGCCAGCAGCTTAGAGGGGACAGGCCTCGTCTATGGCTACACCTTC. Combining the CDR3 with reference TRBV7-2 and TRBJ1-2 gives the whole variable domain GAGVSQSPSNKVTEKGKDVELRCDPISGHTALYWYRQSLGQGLEFLIYFQGNSAPDKSGLPSDRFSAERTGGSVSTLTIQRTQQEDSAVYLCASSLEGTGLVYGYTFGSGTRLTVV.

This clone has only one observation. This rearrangement joins TRBV6-5 to TRBJ1-5; a weak D match, TRBD1 (5 bases). Germline assignment: CDR1 MNHEY and CDR2 SVGAGI. Trimming pared 2 bases from V and 6 bases from J, leaving 8 bases between. CDR3 length equals 13 residues. The CDR3, as DNA: TGTGCCAGCAGTTACCAGGGCGGTCAGCCCCAGCATTTT. This sequence encodes CASSYQGGQPQHF.

The V and J genes are TRBV10-1 and TRBJ2-5; unclear D gene. Looked up from germline, CDR1 is WNHNN and CDR2 is SYGVQD (reference sequence). The CDR3 runs to 14 residues. V lost 0 bases, J lost 2 bases, and 7 bases lay in between. The CDR3 reads CASSESSGQETQYF. CDR3 in DNA: TGCGCCAGCAGTGAGTCCTCAGGACAAGAGACCCAGTACTTC.

The gene calls are TRBV7-2 and TRBJ1-2, with D perhaps TRBD1 (6 bases). Per the germline V gene, CDR1 is SGHTA and CDR2 is FQGNSA. Trimming cost V 11 bases and J 0 bases, with 16 bases left between them. This CDR3 spans 14 amino acids. The CDR3 reads CALTPQGTNYGYTF. CDR3 sequence (DNA): TGTGCCCTCACCCCCCAGGGGACTAACTATGGCTACACCTTC.

The V and J genes are TRBV6-1 and TRBJ1-5; a possible D gene is TRBD1 (5 bases). From germline, CDR1 is MNHNS and CDR2 SASEGT. Trimming shortened V by 2 bases and J by 6 bases, and 17 bases separated the two germline ends. There are 16 residues in the CDR3. CDR3 region: CASSEWLGGFTQPQHF. For the CDR3, the DNA is TGTGCCAGCAGTGAATGGTTGGGGGGATTTACTCAGCCCCAGCATTTT.

The chain carries TRBV2 and TRBJ2-3; the match to TRBD2 covers 7 bases. The CDR3 spans 15 residues. V lost 7 bases to trimming and J lost 0 bases; unmatched junction nucleotides: 7. The V gene's germline CDR1 is SNHLY and CDR2 FYNNEI. CDR3 nucleotides: TGTGCCAGCAAACGGGACTACAGCAGCACAGATACGCAGTATTTT. Encoded protein: CASKRDYSSTDTQYF.

This sequence joins TRBV7-2 and TRBJ2-3; 9 nucleotides agree with TRBD1. The germline CDR1 and CDR2 sequences are SGHTA and FQGNSA. The junction had 4 bases not matched to a gene; V was cut back by 1 base and J by 2 bases. This CDR3 has 16 residues. In DNA, the CDR3 is TGTGCCAGCAGCTTAGGACAGGGGGGGGCCACAGATACGCAGTATTTT. This sequence encodes CASSLGQGGATDTQYF.

The V gene is TRBV5-5, the J gene TRBJ2-5; TRBD2 might be the D (6 bases). From germline, CDR1 is SGHKS and CDR2 YYEKEE (reference sequence). V shed 3 bases and J shed 2 bases, with 23 bases lying between them. The CDR3 length is 18 residues. The CDR3 loop is CASSWDLGLRRLQETQYF. The CDR3 DNA reads as TGTGCCAGCAGCTGGGACTTAGGGCTGCGACGCTTACAAGAGACCCAGTACTTC.

This chain connects TRBV29-1 to TRBJ1-3; no clear D. With 5 bases removed from V and 0 bases from J, the gap between germline ends came to 5 bases. Germline V lookup: CDR1 SQVTM, CDR2 ANQGSEA. This CDR3 has 12 amino acids. CDR3 region: CSVRSSGNTIYF. In DNA form, the CDR3 reads TGCAGCGTTCGGAGCTCTGGAAACACCATATATTTT.

This clone was seen only a few times. This chain links TRBV7-3 with TRBJ2-1; D is ambiguous. The CDR3 has 14 amino acids. Germline CDR1 reads SGHTA; CDR2 reads FQGTGA. V shed 1 base and J shed 6 bases, with 10 bases lying between them. The CDR3 region is CASSLRSGFNEQFF. The CDR3 coding sequence is TGTGCCAGCAGCTTAAGATCAGGCTTCAATGAGCAGTTCTTC.